The clone carrying this TCR beta chain came up a few times. This entry belongs to a study of blood T cell repertoires in COVID-19. The assay was immunoSEQ multiplex PCR, and TCRdb's table has in-frame clones only and misses some. The data contain hundreds of thousands of clones, around 87% of them singletons. In terms of age and location, participants ranged from roughly 18 to 95 years and lived in approximately 26 US areas. What the recovered Cohort 3 donors had was two negative PCRs, clearance, or symptom resolution. Input material: PBMCs or T cells enriched from blood (not recorded which). The receptor was derived from a woman between 45 and 65 years old who had recovered from COVID-19.

CDR3 amino acids: CASSMGRTGDQPQHF. In nucleotides, the CDR3 is TGTGCCAGTAGTATGGGGAGAACAGGGGATCAGCCCCAGCATTTT. V gene TRBV19 combines with J gene TRBJ1-5; TRBD1 agrees at 7 bases. The CDR3 sequence is 15 residues long. V lost 3 bases, J lost 5 bases, and 7 bases stayed unmatched. The germline gives CDR1 LNHDA, CDR2 SQIVND (reference sequence).